This is a list of T cell receptor beta chains from one sample in a study of brain metastases from non-small cell lung cancer. Produced via immunoSEQ multiplex PCR; TCRdb's table is partial and in-frame only. The profile shows some 4,400 clones, about 86% of them singletons. Sequences were obtained from tumor-adjacent normal tissue. These receptors all come from a donor at least 40 years old with non-small cell lung cancer. The CDR3 runs from the conserved cysteine through the conserved F or W. A D gene is named only where the DNA matches it firmly. Not all rows give a size; the values are once, few, many and, for expanded clones, a class.

CASSYLAVNTDTQYF TRBJ2-3 - TRBV6-6 -
CASSYGGLGSDTQYF TRBJ2-3 TRBD2 TRBV5-1 -
CASSRTSGNEQYF TRBJ2-7 TRBD2 TRBV5-1 once
CASIVQGSYNEQFF TRBJ2-1 - TRBV21-1 -
CASSLDTSGWTGELFF TRBJ2-2 TRBD2 TRBV5-6 -
CASSLAPGFTDTQYF TRBJ2-3 - TRBV7-2 -
CASIEWIPPEAFF TRBJ1-1 - TRBV25-1 once
CASSPQRLTGSEQYF TRBJ2-7 - TRBV19 -
CASSLSGSSYEQYF TRBJ2-7 TRBD2 TRBV7-2 -
CASSPRAGSFYEQYF TRBJ2-7 - TRBV7-8 once
CASSLGQRETQYF TRBJ2-5 - TRBV7-6 -
CAISDPTGGDEKLFF TRBJ1-4 TRBD1 TRBV10-3 -
CAIRGGQGINEQFF TRBJ2-1 TRBD1 TRBV10-3 -
CASSIRGIIGELFF TRBJ2-2 - TRBV19 -
CASSPGGDYGYTF TRBJ1-2 - TRBV27 few
CASSTRVGNSPLHF TRBJ1-6 - TRBV19 -
CSVFQGGRAFF TRBJ1-1 - TRBV29-1 -
CASSFEETVPYGYTF TRBJ1-2 - TRBV5-5 -
CASSIKGTLTNEKLFF TRBJ1-4 - TRBV19 once
CASSPDRTATEAFF TRBJ1-1 TRBD1 TRBV6-2/TRBV6-3 -
CASSLGGDGYTF TRBJ1-2 - TRBV7-8 -
CSVPRYGANTGELFF TRBJ2-2 - TRBV29-1 -
CATSTGGSRAFF TRBJ1-1 - TRBV24-1 -
CASSLGQGATSNQPQHF TRBJ1-5 TRBD1 TRBV5-6 -
CASSSDGNNQPQHF TRBJ1-5 - TRBV28 -
CASSPYLDNTEAFF TRBJ1-1 - TRBV6-5 -
CASSVTNYYNEQFF TRBJ2-1 - TRBV9 -
CASSYRGDSYEQYF TRBJ2-7 TRBD2 TRBV6-2/TRBV6-3 -
CASSQGLAGGQETQYF TRBJ2-5 TRBD2 TRBV10-1 -
CASEPGQFNEKLFF TRBJ1-4 TRBD1 TRBV6-5 few
CASSQTGGLGEQYF TRBJ2-7 TRBD1 TRBV4-3 -
CASRAFMEDTEAFF TRBJ1-1 - TRBV9 -
CASSLTSRAYEQYF TRBJ2-7 - TRBV5-6 -
CASSSNPGQGALSNQPQHF TRBJ1-5 TRBD1 TRBV7-2 -
CASSLQGNQETQYF TRBJ2-5 TRBD1 TRBV5-5 once
CASSLEENTGELFF TRBJ2-2 - TRBV5-1 -
CASSQDQGHYTF TRBJ1-2 - TRBV14 -
CASSDSTKGFPDTQYF TRBJ2-3 - TRBV6-4 -
CASSGNRGREKLFF TRBJ1-4 TRBD1 TRBV2 -
CAWSVDIESLLHF TRBJ1-6 - TRBV30 once
CASSSYGTYTEAFF TRBJ1-1 - TRBV7-9 few
CASSLGGAGVPNSPLHF TRBJ1-6 - TRBV27 -
CASSLDRKGELFF TRBJ2-2 - TRBV7-3 -
CASSQGGPNTEAFF TRBJ1-1 - TRBV3-1/TRBV3-2 -